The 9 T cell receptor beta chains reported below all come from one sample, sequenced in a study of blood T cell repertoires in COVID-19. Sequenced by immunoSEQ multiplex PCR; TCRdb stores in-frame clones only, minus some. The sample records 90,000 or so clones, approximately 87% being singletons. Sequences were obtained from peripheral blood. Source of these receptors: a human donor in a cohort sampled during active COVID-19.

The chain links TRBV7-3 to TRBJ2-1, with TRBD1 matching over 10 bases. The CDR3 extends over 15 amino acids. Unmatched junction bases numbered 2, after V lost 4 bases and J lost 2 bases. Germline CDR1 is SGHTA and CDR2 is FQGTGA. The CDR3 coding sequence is TGTGCCAGCAGCTCCGGGACAGGGGCCTACAATGAGCAGTTCTTC. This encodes CASSSGTGAYNEQFF.

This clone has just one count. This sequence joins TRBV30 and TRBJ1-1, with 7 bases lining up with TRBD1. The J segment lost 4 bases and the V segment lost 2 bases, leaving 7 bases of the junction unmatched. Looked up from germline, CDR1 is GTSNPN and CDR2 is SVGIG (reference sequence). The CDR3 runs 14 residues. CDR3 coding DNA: TGTGCCTGGAGTTCCCGAGGGGGCCTCACTGAAGCTTTCTTT. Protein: CAWSSRGGLTEAFF.

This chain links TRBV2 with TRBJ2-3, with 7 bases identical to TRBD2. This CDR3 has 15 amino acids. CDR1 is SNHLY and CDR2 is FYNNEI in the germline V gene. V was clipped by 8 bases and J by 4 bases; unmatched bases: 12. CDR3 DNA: TGTGCCAGCTCCCGAGGGAGGGCGCGGGCAGATACGCAGTATTTT. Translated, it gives CASSRGRARADTQYF.

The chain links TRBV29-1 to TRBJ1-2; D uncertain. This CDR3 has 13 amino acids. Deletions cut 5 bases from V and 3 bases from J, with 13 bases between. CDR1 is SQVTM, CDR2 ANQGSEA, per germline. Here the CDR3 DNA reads TGCAGCGTTTCACAGCTTTTCGACTATGGCTACACCTTC. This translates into CSVSQLFDYGYTF.

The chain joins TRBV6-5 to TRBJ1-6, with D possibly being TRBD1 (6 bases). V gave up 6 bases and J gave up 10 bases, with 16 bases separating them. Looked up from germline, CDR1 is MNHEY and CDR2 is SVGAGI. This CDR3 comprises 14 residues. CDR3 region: CASSPTRGRSPLHF. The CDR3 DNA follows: TGTGCCAGCAGCCCCACCAGGGGAAGGTCACCCCTCCACTTT.

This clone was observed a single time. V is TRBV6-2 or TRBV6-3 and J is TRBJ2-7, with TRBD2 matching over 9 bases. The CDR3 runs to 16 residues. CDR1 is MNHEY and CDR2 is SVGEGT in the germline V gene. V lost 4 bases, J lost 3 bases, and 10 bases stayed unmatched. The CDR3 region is CASSSAGTSSHYEQYF. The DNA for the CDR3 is TGTGCCAGCAGTTCCGCCGGGACTAGCAGCCACTACGAGCAGTACTTC.

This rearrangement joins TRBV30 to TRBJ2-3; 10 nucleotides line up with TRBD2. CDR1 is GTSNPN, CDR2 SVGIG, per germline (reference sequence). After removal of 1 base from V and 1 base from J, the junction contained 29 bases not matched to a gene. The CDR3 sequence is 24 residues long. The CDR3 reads CAWSGAPTHLTLAGVVGGTDTQYF. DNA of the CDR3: TGTGCCTGGAGTGGGGCCCCGACCCACCTAACTCTAGCGGGAGTGGTGGGAGGCACAGATACGCAGTATTTT.

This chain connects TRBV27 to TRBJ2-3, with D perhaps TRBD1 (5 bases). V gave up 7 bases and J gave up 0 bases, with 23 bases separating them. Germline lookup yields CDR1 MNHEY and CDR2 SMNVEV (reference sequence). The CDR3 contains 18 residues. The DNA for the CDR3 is TGTGCCAGCACCTCGTTGGGGCTGAGACTGGAGAGCACAGATACGCAGTATTTT. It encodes CASTSLGLRLESTDTQYF.

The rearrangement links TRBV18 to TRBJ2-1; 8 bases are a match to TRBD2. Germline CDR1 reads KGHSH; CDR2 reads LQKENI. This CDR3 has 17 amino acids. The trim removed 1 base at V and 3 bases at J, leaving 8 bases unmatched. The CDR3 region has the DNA TGTGCCAGCTCACCACGGGAGGGGACTAGGGGCTACAATGAGCAGTTCTTC. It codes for CASSPREGTRGYNEQFF.